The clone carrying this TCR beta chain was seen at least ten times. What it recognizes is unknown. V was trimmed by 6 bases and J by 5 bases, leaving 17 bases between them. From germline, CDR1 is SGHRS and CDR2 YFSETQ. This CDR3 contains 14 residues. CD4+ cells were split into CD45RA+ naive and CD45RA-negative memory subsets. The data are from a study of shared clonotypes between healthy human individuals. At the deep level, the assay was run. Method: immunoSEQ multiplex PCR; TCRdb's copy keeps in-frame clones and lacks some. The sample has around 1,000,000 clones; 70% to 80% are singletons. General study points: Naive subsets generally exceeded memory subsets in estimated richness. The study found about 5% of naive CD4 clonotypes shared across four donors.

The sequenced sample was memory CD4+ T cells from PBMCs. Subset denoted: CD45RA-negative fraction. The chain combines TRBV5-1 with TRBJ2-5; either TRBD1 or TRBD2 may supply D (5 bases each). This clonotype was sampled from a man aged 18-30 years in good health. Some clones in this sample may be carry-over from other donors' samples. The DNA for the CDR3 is TGCGCCAGCACCCCCCCAGGGAGCTCGGAGACCCAGTACTTC. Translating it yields CASTPPGSSETQYF.